The 18 T cell receptor beta chains in this list originate from one sample, sequenced in a study of regulatory T cells in long-lasting Graves disease. CDR3 regions were amplified by Arm-PCR using iRepertoire HTBI primers to build TCR beta libraries. TCRdb independently ran MiXCR on the multiplex PCR reads; one entry per CDR3 protein. This sample has a few hundred thousand distinct CDR3 sequences, with around 20% found just once. Noted time point: newly diagnosed GD, antithyroid drugs for less than 3 months. Making the TCR library involved RNA that had been extracted from PBMCs. Another study also made use of these data, one on T cells in Graves' hyperthyroidism and ophthalmopathy.

The specimen was peripheral blood mononuclear cells (PBMCs), collected at new diagnosis, from a patient treated with antithyroid drugs. Receptor source: a woman in her twenties or thirties with Graves disease.

This clonotype was detected many times. In DNA, the CDR3 is TGTGCCAGCAGCCAGAGGGGGACGGGGAACACTGAAGCTTTCTTT. Residues: CASSQRGTGNTEAFF. This chain uses TRBV3-1 with TRBJ1-1; TRBD1 is a possible D gene (6 bases). V dropped 3 bases and J dropped 1 base, with 12 bases sitting between them. This CDR3 is 15 amino acids long. The V gene's germline CDR1 is LGHDT and CDR2 YNNKEL (reference sequence).

Many counts were recorded for this clonotype. CDR3 nucleotides: TGTGCCAGCAGCTTGGACAGGGGCGTCAGCTATGGCTACACCTTC. Translation: CASSLDRGVSYGYTF. The chain employs TRBV5-4 and TRBJ1-2, with 7 positions matching TRBD1. Per germline, CDR1 SGHNT and CDR2 YYREEE (reference sequence). With V trimmed by 0 bases and J by 4 bases, 6 bases remained unmatched. CDR3 length equals 15 residues.

This clonotype was observed many times. CDR3 residues: CASMTAGELFF. The CDR3 DNA reads TGTGCCAGCATGACGGCCGGGGAGCTGTTTTTT. The chain couples TRBV9 to TRBJ2-2; no clear D. Between the trimmed V and J ends, which lost 6 bases and 6 bases, there was a span of 6 bases. Germline values: CDR1 SGDLS, CDR2 YYNGEE. This CDR3 spans 11 amino acids.

With respect to this clonotype: At one end the junction does not follow the germline gene, possibly because of a read error. This CDR3 is CASSFQGRTGTQYF. CDR3 in DNA: TGTGCCAGCAGTTTCCAGGGGAGGACAGGTACGCAGTATTTT. The chain carries TRBV28 and TRBJ2-3; the D gene is possibly TRBD1 (7 bases). The V gene's germline CDR1 is MDHEN and CDR2 SYDVKM. The CDR3 length is 14 residues.

This clonotype was counted a few times. The CDR3 sequence is CASSPTGDTQYF. In nucleotides, the CDR3 is TGTGCCAGCAGCCCAACAGGGGATACGCAGTATTTT. The chain is built from TRBV7-3 and TRBJ2-3, with D maybe TRBD1 (6 bases). Germline V gives CDR1 SGHTA, CDR2 FQGTGA. The germline V and J ends were trimmed by 5 bases and 6 bases, with 9 bases remaining between them. The length of the CDR3 is 12 residues.

Ten or more counts support this clonotype. This sequence joins TRBV12-3 or TRBV12-4 and TRBJ2-1; D is ambiguous. The CDR3 covers 14 residues. Trimming took 5 bases from V and 2 from J, leaving 10 bases between them. This chain's CDR3 is CASSLLSTYNEQFF. The DNA for the CDR3 is TGTGCCAGCAGTCTTCTTAGTACCTACAATGAGCAGTTCTTC.

This clonotype showed up just a few times. V is TRBV9 and J is TRBJ2-5, with unresolved D. The CDR3 contains 17 residues. The V end was cut by 2 bases, the J end by 2 bases, with 19 bases between. Germline CDR1 SGDLS, CDR2 YYNGEE. Here the CDR3 reads CASSVALDGPLQETQYF. The DNA for the CDR3 is TGTGCCAGCAGCGTTGCTCTGGACGGGCCTCTGCAAGAGACCCAGTACTTC.

This clonotype appeared many times. The rearrangement links TRBV14 to TRBJ1-1; D call uncertain. Germline lookup yields CDR1 SGHDN and CDR2 FVKESK. Trimming shortened V by 4 bases and J by 3 bases, and 18 bases separated the two germline ends. The CDR3 loop spans 16 amino acids. The CDR3 DNA is TGTGCCAGCAGCCCTCTGGCGCCGGGCGCGGACACTGAAGCTTTCTTT. Its protein product is CASSPLAPGADTEAFF.

This clonotype was seen repeatedly, ten times or more. V is TRBV9 and J is TRBJ2-6, with D possibly called TRBD1 or TRBD2 (5 bases each). V was cut by 3 bases and J by 2 bases, with 15 bases left in between. Germline V gives CDR1 SGDLS, CDR2 YYNGEE. This CDR3 region has 17 residues. CDR3 sequence reads: CASSEYRGEPGANVLTF. The CDR3 DNA sequence: TGTGCCAGCAGCGAGTATAGAGGGGAGCCTGGGGCCAACGTCCTGACTTTC.

This clonotype was seen many times. V gene TRBV7-2 combines with J gene TRBJ1-2; no clear D. The V end was cut by 4 bases, the J end by 8 bases, with 14 bases between. Germline V gives CDR1 SGHTA, CDR2 FQGNSA. The CDR3 length is 13 residues. For the CDR3, the DNA is TGTGCCAGCAGCTCCCGAGTCCGGCGGGGCTACACCTTC. This encodes CASSSRVRRGYTF.

This clonotype was found a few times. The V gene is TRBV5-1, the J gene TRBJ1-6; TRBD1 is a possible D gene (6 bases). Deletions cut 4 bases from V and 7 bases from J, with 15 bases between. Germline V gene lookup returns CDR1 SGHRS and CDR2 YFSETQ. The CDR3 consists of 15 residues. CDR3 DNA: TGCGCCAGCAGCCCAGGGGCGGGGATGAATTCACCCCTCCACTTT. Residues: CASSPGAGMNSPLHF.

This clonotype was counted between two and nine times. The chain has TRBV20-1 and TRBJ2-2; TRBD2 is a possible D gene (5 bases). Germline CDR1 DFQATT, CDR2 SNEGSKA (reference sequence). V lost 1 base, J lost 7 bases, and 13 bases lay in between. The CDR3 runs to 14 residues. The CDR3 DNA sequence: TGCAGTGCTAGAGGTGGGAGTAGTCACGGGGAGCTGTTTTTT. It codes for CSARGGSSHGELFF.

With regard to this clonotype: The germline gene is not matched at one end of the junction; a read error may be the cause. This chain joins TRBV7-8 and TRBJ2-3; the D is unclear. CDR3 length: 18 residues. From germline, CDR1 is SGHVS and CDR2 FQNEAQ. Here the CDR3 DNA reads TGTGCCAGCAGCCGGATCCTGGGTGTCCTTCCCGACACAGATACGCGGTATTTT. This codes for CASSRILGVLPDTDTRYF.

Many counts were recorded for this clonotype. The chain combines TRBV29-1 with TRBJ2-7; 7 bases fit TRBD1. There are 12 residues in the CDR3. The V gene end was trimmed by 7 bases and the J gene end by 5 bases; junction bases not matched to a gene: 8. Germline V lookup: CDR1 SQVTM, CDR2 ANQGSEA. CDR3 sequence: CSARQGVNEQYF. DNA of the CDR3: TGCAGCGCCCGACAGGGCGTCAACGAGCAGTACTTC.

This clonotype was seen ten or more times. V is TRBV2 and J is TRBJ2-3; D ambiguous. Germline-derived CDR1 and CDR2 are SNHLY and FYNNEI. The V end lost 7 bases, the J end lost 5 bases, and 13 bases lay between the germline ends. The length of the CDR3 is 13 residues. The CDR3 sequence is CASNERIGDTQYF. The CDR3, as DNA: TGTGCCAGCAACGAGCGCATCGGAGATACGCAGTATTTT.

There are many counts of this clonotype. This chain uses TRBV28 with TRBJ2-1; 9 bases agree with TRBD2. The length of the CDR3 is 14 residues. Germline CDR1 reads MDHEN; CDR2 reads SYDVKM. The V segment lost 3 bases and the J segment 8 bases; nucleotides outside the gene matches: 5. CDR3 sequence reads: CASSFPAGGDEQFF. The CDR3 DNA sequence: TGTGCCAGCAGTTTTCCAGCGGGAGGCGATGAGCAGTTCTTC. Complete variable domain (other parts from reference TRBV28 and TRBJ2-1): DVKVTQSSRYLVKRTGEKVFLECVQDMDHENMFWYRQDPGLGLRLIYFSYDVKMKEKGDIPEGYSVSREKKERFSLILESASTNQTSMYLCASSFPAGGDEQFFGPGTRLTVL.

This clonotype was seen many times. V usage is TRBV28 and J usage is TRBJ1-1; D might be TRBD1 (6 bases). This CDR3 has 14 residues. V was pared by 7 bases and J by 6 bases, with 18 bases between. Germline loops: CDR1 MDHEN, CDR2 SYDVKM. The CDR3 coding sequence is TGTGCCAGCAATGGGGGCGACAGTCGGGCTGAAGCTTTCTTT. Translation: CASNGGDSRAEAFF.

This clonotype has ten or more counts. The chain is built from TRBV20-1 and TRBJ1-4; D remains ambiguous. Trimming removed 4 bases from V and 4 bases from J, with 13 bases in between. The CDR3 extends over 14 amino acids. Per germline, CDR1 DFQATT and CDR2 SNEGSKA (reference sequence). The chain's CDR3 is CSATVGTINEKLFF. CDR3 DNA: TGCAGTGCTACGGTCGGCACCATTAATGAAAAACTGTTTTTT.